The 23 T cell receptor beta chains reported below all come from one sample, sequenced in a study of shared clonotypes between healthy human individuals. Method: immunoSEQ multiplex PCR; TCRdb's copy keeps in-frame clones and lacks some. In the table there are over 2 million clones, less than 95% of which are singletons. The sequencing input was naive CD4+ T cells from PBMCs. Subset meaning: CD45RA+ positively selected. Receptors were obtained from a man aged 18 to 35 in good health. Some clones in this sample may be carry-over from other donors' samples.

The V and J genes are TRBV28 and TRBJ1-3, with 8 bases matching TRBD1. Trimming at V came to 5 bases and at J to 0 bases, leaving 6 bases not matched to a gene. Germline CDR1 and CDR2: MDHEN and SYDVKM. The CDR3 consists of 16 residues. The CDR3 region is CASSPWTGSSGNTIYF. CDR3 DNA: TGTGCCAGCAGTCCTTGGACAGGGAGCTCTGGAAACACCATATATTTT.

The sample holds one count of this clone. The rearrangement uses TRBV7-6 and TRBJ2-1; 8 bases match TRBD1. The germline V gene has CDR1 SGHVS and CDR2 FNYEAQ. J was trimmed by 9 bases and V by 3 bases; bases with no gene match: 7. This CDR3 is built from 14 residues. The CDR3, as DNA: TGTGCCAGCAGCTTTCAGGGGGCTGAGGCTGAGCAGTTCTTC. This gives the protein CASSFQGAEAEQFF.

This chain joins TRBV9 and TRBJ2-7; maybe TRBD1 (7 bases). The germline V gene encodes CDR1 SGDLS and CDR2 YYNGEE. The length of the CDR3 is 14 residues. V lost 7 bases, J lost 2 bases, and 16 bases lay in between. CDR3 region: CASSGGRGPYEQYF. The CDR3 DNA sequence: TGTGCCAGCTCAGGGGGGCGGGGTCCCTACGAGCAGTACTTC. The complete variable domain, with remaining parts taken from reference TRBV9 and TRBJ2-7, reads DSGVTQTPKHLITATGQRVTLRCSPRSGDLSVYWYQQSLDQGLQFLIQYYNGEERAKGNILERFSAQQFPDLHSELNLSSLELGDSALYFCASSGGRGPYEQYFGPGTRLTVT.

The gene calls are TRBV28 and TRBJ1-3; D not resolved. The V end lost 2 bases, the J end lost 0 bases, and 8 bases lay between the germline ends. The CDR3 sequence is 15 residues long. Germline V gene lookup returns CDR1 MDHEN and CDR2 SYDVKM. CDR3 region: CASSLRPTSGNTIYF. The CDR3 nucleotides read TGTGCCAGCAGTTTAAGGCCGACCTCTGGAAACACCATATATTTT.

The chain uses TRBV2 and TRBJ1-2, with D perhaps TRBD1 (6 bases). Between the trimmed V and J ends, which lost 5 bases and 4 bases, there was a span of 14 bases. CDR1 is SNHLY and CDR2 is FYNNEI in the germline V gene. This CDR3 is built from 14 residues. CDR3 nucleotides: TGTGCCAGCAGTCCACGGACAGTTATCTATGGCTACACCTTC. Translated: CASSPRTVIYGYTF.

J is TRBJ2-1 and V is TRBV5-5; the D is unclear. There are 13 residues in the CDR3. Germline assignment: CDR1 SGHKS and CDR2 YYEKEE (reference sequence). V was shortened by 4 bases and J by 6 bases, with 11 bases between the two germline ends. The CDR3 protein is CASSIGYGNEQFF. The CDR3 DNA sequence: TGTGCCAGCAGCATAGGATATGGCAATGAGCAGTTCTTC.

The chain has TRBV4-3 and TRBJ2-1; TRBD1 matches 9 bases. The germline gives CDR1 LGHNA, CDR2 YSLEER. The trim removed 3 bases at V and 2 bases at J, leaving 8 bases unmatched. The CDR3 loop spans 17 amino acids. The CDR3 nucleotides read TGCGCCAGCAGCCAGGACGGACAGGGGCGGACCTACAATGAGCAGTTCTTC. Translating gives CASSQDGQGRTYNEQFF.

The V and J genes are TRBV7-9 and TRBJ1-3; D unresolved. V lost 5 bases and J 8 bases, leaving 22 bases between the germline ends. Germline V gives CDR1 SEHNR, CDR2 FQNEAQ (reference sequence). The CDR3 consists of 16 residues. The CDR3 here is CASSPGSPPGLHTIYF. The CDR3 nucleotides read TGTGCCAGCAGCCCGGGGTCCCCCCCTGGACTGCACACCATATATTTT.

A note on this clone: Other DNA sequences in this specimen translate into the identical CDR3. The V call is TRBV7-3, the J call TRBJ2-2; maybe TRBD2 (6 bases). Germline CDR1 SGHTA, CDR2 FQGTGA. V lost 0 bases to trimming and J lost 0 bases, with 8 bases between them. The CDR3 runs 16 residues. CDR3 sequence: CASSLTASANTGELFF. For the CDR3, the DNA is TGTGCCAGCAGCTTAACGGCTAGCGCGAACACCGGGGAGCTGTTTTTT.

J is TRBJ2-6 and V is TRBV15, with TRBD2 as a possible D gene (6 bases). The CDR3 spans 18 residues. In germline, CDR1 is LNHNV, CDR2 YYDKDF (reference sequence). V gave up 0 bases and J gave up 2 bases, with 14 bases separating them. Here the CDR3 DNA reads TGTGCCACCAGCAGAGAACTAGTGTGGGGGGCTGGGGCCAACGTCCTGACTTTC. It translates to CATSRELVWGAGANVLTF.

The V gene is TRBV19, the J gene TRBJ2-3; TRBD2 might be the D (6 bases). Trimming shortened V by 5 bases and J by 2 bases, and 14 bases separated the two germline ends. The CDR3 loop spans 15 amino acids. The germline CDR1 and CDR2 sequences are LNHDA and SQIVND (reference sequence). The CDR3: CASSHRGILTDTQYF. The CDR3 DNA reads TGTGCCAGTAGTCACCGGGGGATACTCACAGATACGCAGTATTTT.

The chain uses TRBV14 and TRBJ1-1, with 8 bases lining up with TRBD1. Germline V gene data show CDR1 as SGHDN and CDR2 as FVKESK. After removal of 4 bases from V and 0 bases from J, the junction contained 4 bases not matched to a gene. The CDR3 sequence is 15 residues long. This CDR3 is CASSRGQGLNTEAFF. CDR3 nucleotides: TGTGCCAGCAGCCGCGGACAGGGATTGAACACTGAAGCTTTCTTT. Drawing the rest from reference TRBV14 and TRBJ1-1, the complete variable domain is EAGVTQFPSHSVIEKGQTVTLRCDPISGHDNLYWYRRVMGKEIKFLLHFVKESKQDESGMPNNRFLAERTGGTYSTLKVQPAELEDSGVYFCASSRGQGLNTEAFFGQGTRLTVV.

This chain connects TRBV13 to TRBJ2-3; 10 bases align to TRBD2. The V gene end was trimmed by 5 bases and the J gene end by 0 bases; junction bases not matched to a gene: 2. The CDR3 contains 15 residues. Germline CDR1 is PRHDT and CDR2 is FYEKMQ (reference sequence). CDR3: CASSLLAGSTDTQYF. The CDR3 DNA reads TGTGCCAGCAGCCTACTAGCGGGAAGCACAGATACGCAGTATTTT.

The CDR3 nucleotides read TGTGCCAGCACCCCGGGGACACCCTCTGGGGCCAACGTCCTGACTTTC. It translates to CASTPGTPSGANVLTF. The chain uses TRBV28 and TRBJ2-6; D might be TRBD1 (6 bases). V lost 7 bases and J lost 0, with 13 bases in between. The germline CDR1 and CDR2 sequences are MDHEN and SYDVKM. CDR3 length: 16 residues.

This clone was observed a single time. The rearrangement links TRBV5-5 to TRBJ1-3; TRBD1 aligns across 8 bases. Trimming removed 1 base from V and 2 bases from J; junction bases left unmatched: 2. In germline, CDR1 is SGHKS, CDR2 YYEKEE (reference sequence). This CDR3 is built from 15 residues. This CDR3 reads CASSLSRGPGNTIYF. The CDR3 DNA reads TGTGCCAGCAGCTTGTCCAGGGGGCCTGGAAACACCATATATTTT.

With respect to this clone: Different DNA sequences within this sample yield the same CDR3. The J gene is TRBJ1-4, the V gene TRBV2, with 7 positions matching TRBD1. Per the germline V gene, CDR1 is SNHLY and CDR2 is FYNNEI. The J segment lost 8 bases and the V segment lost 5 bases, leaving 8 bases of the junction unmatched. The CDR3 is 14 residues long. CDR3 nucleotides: TGTGCCAGCAGTTCCGACAGGGAAGGAGAAAAACTGTTTTTT. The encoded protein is CASSSDREGEKLFF.

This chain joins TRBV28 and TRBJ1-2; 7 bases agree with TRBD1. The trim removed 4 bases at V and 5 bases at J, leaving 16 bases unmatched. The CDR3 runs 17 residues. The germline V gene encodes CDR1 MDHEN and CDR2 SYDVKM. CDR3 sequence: CASSSHALTGFGYGYTF. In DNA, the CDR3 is TGTGCCAGCAGTTCCCACGCTCTGACAGGGTTTGGGTATGGCTACACCTTC.

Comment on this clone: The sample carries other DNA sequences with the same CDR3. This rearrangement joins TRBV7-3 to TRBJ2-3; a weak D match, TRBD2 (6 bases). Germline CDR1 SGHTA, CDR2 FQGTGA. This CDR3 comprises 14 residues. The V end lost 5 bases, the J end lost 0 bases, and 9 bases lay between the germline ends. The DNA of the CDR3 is TGTGCCAGCAGCCCCGGGGGTAGCACAGATACGCAGTATTTT. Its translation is CASSPGGSTDTQYF.

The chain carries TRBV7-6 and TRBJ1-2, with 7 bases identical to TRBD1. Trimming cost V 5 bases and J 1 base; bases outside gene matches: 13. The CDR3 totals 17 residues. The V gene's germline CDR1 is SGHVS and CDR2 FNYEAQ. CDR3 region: CASSNGIGGDSNYGYTF. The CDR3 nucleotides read TGTGCCAGCAGCAACGGAATTGGTGGGGACAGTAACTATGGCTACACCTTC.

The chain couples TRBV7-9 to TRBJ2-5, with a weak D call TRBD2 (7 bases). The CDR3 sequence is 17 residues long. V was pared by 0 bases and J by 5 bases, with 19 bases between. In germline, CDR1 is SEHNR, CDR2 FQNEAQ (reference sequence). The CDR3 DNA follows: TGTGCCAGCAGCTTAGCTGTGGCCCAACGGGGGGCGGAGACCCAGTACTTC. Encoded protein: CASSLAVAQRGAETQYF. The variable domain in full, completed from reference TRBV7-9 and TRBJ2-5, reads DTGVSQNPRHKITKRGQNVTFRCDPISEHNRLYWYRQTLGQGPEFLTYFQNEAQLEKSRLLSDRFSAERPKGSFSTLEIQRTEQGDSAMYLCASSLAVAQRGAETQYFGPGTRLLVL.

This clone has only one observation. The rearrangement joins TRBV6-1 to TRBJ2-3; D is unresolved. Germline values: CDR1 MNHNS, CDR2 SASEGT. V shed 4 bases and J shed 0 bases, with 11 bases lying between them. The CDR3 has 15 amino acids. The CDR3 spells CASSAQRLSTDTQYF. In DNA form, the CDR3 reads TGTGCCAGCAGTGCCCAGCGCCTCAGCACAGATACGCAGTATTTT.

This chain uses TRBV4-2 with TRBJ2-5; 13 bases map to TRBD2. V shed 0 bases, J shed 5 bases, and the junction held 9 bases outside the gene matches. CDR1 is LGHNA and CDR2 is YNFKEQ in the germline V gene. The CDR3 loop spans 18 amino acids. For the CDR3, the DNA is TGTGCCAGCAGCCAAGATCTTTGGACTAGCGGGAGACGTGAGACCCAGTACTTC. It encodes CASSQDLWTSGRRETQYF.

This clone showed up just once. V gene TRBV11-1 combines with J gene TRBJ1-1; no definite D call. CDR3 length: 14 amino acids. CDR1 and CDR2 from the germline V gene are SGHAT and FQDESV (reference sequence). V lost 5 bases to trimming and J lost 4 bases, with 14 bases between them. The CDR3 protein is CASSISQAITEAFF. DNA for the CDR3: TGTGCCAGCAGCATCTCGCAGGCTATCACTGAAGCTTTCTTT.